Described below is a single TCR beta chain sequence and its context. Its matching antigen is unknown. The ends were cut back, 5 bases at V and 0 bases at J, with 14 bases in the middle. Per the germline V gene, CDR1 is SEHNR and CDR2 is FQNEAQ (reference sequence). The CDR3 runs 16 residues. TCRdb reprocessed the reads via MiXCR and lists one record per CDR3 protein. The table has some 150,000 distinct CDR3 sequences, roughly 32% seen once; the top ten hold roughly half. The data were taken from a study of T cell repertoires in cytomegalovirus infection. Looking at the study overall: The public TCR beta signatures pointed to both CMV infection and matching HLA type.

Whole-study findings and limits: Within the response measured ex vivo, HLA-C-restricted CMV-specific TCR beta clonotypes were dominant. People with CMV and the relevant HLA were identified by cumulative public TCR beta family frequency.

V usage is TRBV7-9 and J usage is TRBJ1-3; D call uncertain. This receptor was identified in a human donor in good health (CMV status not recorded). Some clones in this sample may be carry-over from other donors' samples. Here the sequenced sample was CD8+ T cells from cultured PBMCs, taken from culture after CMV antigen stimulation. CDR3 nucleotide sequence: TGTGCCAGCAGCCCATACGGACGTATCTCTGGAAACACCATATATTTT. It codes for CASSPYGRISGNTIYF.